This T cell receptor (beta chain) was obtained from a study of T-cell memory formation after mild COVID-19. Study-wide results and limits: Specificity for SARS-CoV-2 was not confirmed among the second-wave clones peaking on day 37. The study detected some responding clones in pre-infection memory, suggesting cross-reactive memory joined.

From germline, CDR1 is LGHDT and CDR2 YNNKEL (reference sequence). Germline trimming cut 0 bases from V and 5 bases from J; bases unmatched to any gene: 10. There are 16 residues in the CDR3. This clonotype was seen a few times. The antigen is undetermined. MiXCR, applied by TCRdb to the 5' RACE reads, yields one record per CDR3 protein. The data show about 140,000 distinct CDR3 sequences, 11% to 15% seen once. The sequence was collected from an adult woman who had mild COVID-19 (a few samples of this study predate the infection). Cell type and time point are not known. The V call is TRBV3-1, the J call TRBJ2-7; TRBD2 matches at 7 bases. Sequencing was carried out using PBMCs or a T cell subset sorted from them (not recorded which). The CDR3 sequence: CASSQEAGNPSHEQYF. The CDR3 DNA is TGTGCCAGCAGCCAAGAAGCGGGGAACCCTTCCCACGAGCAGTACTTC.